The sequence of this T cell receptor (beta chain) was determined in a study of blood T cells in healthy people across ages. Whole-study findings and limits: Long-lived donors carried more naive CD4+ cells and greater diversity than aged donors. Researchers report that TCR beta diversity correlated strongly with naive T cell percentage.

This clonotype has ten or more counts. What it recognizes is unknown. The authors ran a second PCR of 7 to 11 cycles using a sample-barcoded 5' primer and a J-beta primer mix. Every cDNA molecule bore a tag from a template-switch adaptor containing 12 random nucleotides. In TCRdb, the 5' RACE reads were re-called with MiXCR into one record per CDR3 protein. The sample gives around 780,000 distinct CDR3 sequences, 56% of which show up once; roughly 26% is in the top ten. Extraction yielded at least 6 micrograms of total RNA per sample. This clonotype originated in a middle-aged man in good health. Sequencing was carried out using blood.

CDR3 in DNA: TGTGCCAGCAGCCTTGCCCGAGGAGATACGCAGTATTTT. Translation gives CASSLARGDTQYF. V and J are TRBV7-9 and TRBJ2-3, with unresolved D. V dropped 5 bases and J dropped 5 bases, with 11 bases sitting between them. This CDR3 region has 13 residues. Germline V CDR1 and CDR2: SEHNR, FQNEAQ (reference sequence).